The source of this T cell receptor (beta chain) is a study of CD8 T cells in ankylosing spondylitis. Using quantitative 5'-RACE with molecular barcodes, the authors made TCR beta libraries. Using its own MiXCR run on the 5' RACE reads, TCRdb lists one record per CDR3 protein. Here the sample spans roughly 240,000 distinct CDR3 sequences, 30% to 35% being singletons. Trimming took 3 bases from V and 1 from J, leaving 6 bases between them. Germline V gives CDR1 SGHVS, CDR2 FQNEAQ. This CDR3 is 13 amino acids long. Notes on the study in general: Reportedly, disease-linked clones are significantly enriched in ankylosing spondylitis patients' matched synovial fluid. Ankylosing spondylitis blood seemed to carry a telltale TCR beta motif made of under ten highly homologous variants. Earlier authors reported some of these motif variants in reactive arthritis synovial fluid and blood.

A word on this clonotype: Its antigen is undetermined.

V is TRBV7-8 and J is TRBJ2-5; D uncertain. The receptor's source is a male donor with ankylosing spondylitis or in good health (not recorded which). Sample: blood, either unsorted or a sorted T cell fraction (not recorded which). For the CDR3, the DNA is TGTGCCAGCAGCTTGCAGTTCCAAGAGACCCAGTACTTC. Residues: CASSLQFQETQYF.